This T cell receptor beta chain comes out of a study of T cell responses to AZD1222 COVID-19 vaccine. Study-wide results and caveats: Spike-wide coverage was observed for vaccine-associated CD4 TCRs, with dominant responses at 160-218 and 743-854. Donors were largely white British and mainly female; clonal diversity was possibly underestimated. The study sampled repertoires only after the peak T cell response.

As regards this clone: Its antigen is still unknown.

Second-dose intervals near 4 or 12 weeks were combined. Using immunoSEQ multiplex PCR, the repertoire was profiled, and TCRdb retains in-frame clones only, with some absent. This sample has some 150,000 clones, with approximately 88% found just once. The specimen comprised peripheral blood, sampled 28 days after the second AZD1222 dose. This receptor was identified in an adult who received the AZD1222 COVID-19 vaccine.

CDR3 sequence (DNA): TGTGCCAGCAGTTACAGCTCCTACAATGAGCAGTTCTTC. Its translation: CASSYSSYNEQFF. The chain employs TRBV6-2 or TRBV6-3 and TRBJ2-1; D gene unclear. The V gene lost 2 bases and the J gene lost 0 bases, with 2 bases spanning the gap. The CDR3 totals 13 residues. The germline V gene has CDR1 MNHEY and CDR2 SVGEGT.